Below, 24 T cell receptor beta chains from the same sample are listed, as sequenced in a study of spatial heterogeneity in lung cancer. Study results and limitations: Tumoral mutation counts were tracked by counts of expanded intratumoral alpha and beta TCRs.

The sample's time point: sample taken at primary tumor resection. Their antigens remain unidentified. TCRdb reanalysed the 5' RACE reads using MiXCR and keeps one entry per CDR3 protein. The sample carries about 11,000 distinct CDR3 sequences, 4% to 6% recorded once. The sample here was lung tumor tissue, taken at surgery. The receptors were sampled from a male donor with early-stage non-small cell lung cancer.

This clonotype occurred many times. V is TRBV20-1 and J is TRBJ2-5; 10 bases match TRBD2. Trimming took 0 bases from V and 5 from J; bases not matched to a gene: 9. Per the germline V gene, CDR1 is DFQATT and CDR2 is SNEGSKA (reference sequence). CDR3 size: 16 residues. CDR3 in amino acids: CSARDPWTSGWETQYF. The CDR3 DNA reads TGCAGTGCTAGAGACCCTTGGACTAGCGGCTGGGAGACCCAGTACTTC.

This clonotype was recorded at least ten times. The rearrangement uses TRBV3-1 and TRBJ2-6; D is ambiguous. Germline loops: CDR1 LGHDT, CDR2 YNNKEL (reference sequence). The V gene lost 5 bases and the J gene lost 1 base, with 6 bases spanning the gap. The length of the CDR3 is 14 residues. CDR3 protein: CASSSLSGANVLTF. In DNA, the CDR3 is TGTGCCAGCAGCTCCCTATCTGGGGCCAACGTCCTGACTTTC.

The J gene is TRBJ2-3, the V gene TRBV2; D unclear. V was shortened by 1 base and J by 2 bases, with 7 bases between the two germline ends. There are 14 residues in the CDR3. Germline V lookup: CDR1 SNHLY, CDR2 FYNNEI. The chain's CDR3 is CASSEGALTDTQYF. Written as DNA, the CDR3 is TGTGCCAGCAGTGAAGGAGCTCTCACAGATACGCAGTATTTT. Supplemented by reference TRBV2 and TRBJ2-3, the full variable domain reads EPEVTQTPSHQVTQMGQEVILRCVPISNHLYFYWYRQILGQKVEFLVSFYNNEISEKSEIFDDQFSVERPDGSNFTLKIRSTKLEDSAMYFCASSEGALTDTQYFGPGTRLTVL.

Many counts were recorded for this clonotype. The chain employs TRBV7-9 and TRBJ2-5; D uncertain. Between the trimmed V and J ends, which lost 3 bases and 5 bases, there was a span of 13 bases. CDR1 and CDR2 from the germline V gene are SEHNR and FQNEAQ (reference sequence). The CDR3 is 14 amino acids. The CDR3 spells CASSFEVSWETQYF. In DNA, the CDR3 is TGTGCCAGCAGCTTCGAAGTATCGTGGGAGACCCAGTACTTC.

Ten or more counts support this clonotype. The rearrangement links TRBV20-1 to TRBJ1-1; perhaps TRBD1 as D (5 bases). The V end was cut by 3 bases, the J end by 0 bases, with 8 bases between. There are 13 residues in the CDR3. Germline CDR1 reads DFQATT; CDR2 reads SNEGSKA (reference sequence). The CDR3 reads CSASDSMNTEAFF. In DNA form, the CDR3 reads TGCAGTGCTAGCGACAGCATGAACACTGAAGCTTTCTTT.

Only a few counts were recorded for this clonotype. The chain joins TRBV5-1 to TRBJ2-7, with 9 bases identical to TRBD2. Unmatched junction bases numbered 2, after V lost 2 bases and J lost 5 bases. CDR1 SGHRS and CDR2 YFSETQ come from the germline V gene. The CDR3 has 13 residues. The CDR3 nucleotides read TGCGCCAGCAGCTTAGCGGGAGGCCACGAGCAGTACTTC. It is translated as CASSLAGGHEQYF.

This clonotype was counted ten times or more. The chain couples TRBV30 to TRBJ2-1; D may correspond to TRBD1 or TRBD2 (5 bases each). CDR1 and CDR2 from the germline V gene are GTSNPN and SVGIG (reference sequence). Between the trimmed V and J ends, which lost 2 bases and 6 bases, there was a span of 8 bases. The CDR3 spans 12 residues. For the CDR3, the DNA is TGTGCCTGGAGTTGGGGGAGCAATGAGCAGTTCTTC. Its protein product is CAWSWGSNEQFF. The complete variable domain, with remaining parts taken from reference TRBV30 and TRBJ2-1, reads SQTIHQWPATLVQPVGSPLSLECTVEGTSNPNLYWYRQAAGRGLQLLFYSVGIGQISSEVPQNLSASRPQDRQFILSSKKLLLSDSGFYLCAWSWGSNEQFFGPGTRLTVL.

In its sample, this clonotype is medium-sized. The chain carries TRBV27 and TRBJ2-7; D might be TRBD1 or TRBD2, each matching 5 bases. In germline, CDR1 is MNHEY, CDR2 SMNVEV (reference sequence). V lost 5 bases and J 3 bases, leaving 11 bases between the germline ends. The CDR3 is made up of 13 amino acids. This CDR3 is CASSPWDHYEQYF. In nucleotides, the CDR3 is TGTGCCAGCAGTCCCTGGGACCACTACGAGCAGTACTTC.

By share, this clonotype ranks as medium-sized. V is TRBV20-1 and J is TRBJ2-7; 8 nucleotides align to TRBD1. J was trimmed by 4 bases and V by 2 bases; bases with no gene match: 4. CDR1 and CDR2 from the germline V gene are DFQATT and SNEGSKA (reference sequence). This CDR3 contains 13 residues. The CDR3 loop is CSARRQGIYEQYF. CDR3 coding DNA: TGCAGTGCTAGACGACAGGGGATATACGAGCAGTACTTC.

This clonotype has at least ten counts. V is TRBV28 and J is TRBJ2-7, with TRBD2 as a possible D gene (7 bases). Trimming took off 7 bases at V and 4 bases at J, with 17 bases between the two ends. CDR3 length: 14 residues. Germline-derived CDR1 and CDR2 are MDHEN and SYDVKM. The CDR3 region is CASTEGGAGYEQYF. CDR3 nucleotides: TGTGCCAGCACCGAGGGGGGGGCCGGTTACGAGCAGTACTTC.

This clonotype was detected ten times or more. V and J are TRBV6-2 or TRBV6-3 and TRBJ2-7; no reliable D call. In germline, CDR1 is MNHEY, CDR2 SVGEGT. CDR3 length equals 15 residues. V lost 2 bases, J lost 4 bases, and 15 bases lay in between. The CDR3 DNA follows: TGTGCCAGCAGTTACGGGTCAGGATGGGGATACGAGCAGTACTTC. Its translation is CASSYGSGWGYEQYF.

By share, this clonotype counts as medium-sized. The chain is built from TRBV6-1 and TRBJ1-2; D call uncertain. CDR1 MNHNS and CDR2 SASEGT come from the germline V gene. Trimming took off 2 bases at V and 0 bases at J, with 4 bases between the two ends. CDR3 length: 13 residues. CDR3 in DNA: TGTGCCAGCAGTGAACAGCCTAACTATGGCTACACCTTC. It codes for CASSEQPNYGYTF.

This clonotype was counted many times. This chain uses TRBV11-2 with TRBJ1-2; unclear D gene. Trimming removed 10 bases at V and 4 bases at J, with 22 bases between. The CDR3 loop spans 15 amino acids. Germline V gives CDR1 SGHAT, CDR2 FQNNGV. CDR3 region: CATIQLTGPSYGYTF. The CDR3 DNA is TGTGCCACGATCCAATTAACCGGGCCCAGCTATGGCTACACCTTC.

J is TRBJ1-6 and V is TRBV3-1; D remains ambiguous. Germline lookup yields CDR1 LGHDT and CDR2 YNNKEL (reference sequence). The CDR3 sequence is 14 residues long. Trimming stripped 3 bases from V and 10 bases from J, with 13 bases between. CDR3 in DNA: TGTGCCAGCAGCCAGGGAGCTTTTGAATCACCCCTCCACTTT. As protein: CASSQGAFESPLHF.

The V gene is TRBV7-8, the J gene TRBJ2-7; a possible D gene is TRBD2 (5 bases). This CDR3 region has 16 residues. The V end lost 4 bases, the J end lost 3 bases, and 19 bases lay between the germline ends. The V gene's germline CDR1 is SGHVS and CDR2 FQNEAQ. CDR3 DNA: TGTGCCAGCAGCTCCCTGACGGGATTAGCCGGCTACGAGCAGTACTTC. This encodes CASSSLTGLAGYEQYF.

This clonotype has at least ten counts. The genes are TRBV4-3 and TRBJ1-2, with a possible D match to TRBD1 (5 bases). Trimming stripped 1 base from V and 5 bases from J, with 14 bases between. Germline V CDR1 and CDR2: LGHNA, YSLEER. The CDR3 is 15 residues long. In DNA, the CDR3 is TGCGCCAGCAGCCAAGGCGCGACAGAACGATATGGCTACACCTTC. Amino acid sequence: CASSQGATERYGYTF.

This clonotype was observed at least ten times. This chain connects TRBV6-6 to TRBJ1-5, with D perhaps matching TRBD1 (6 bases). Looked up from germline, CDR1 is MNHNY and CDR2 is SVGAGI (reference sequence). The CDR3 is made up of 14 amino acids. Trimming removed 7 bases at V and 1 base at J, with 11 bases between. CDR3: CASILQGSNQPQHF. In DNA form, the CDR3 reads TGTGCCAGCATACTACAGGGAAGCAATCAGCCCCAGCATTTT.

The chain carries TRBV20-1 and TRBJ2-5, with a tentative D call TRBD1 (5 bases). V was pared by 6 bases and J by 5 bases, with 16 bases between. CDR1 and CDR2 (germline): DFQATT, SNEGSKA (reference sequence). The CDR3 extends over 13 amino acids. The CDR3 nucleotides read TGCAGTGCAGTCGAGTCAGGGCGCGAGACCCAGTACTTC. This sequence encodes CSAVESGRETQYF.

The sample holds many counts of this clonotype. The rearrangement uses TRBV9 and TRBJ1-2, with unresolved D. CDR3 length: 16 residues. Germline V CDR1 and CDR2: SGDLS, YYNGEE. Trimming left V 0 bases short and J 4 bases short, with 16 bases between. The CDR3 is CASSVDSPSGIYGYTF. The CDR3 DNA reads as TGTGCCAGCAGCGTAGATAGCCCTTCTGGGATCTATGGCTACACCTTC. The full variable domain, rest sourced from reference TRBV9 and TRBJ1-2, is DSGVTQTPKHLITATGQRVTLRCSPRSGDLSVYWYQQSLDQGLQFLIQYYNGEERAKGNILERFSAQQFPDLHSELNLSSLELGDSALYFCASSVDSPSGIYGYTFGSGTRLTVV.

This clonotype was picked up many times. The DNA for the CDR3 is TGTGCCAGCAGTTTATCAGCGGGCGGCGGCAATCAGCCCCAGCATTTT. Amino acids: CASSLSAGGGNQPQHF. This chain joins TRBV28 and TRBJ1-5, with D unresolved. The CDR3 spans 16 residues. V dropped 1 base and J dropped 2 bases, with 12 bases sitting between them. CDR1 and CDR2 from the germline V gene are MDHEN and SYDVKM. Variable domain in full (rest from reference TRBV28 and TRBJ1-5): DVKVTQSSRYLVKRTGEKVFLECVQDMDHENMFWYRQDPGLGLRLIYFSYDVKMKEKGDIPEGYSVSREKKERFSLILESASTNQTSMYLCASSLSAGGGNQPQHFGDGTRLSIL.

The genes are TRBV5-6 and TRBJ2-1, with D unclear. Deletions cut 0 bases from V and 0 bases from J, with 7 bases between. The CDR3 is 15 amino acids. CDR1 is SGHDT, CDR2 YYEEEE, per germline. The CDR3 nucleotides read TGTGCCAGCAGCTTGGACCCGGGCTCCTACAATGAGCAGTTCTTC. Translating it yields CASSLDPGSYNEQFF.

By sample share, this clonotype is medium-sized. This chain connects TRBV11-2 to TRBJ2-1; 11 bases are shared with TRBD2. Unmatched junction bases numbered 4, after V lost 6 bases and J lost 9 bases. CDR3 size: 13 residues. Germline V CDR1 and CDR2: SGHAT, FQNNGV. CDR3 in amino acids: CASRIAGGVEQFF. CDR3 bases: TGTGCCAGCAGGATAGCGGGAGGGGTTGAGCAGTTCTTC.

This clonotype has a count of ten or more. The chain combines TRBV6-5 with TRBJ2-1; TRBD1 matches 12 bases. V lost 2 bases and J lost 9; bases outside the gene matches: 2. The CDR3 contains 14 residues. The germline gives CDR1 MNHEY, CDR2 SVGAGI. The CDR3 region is CASSYGTGGLEQFF. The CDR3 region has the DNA TGTGCCAGCAGTTACGGGACAGGGGGCCTTGAGCAGTTCTTC.

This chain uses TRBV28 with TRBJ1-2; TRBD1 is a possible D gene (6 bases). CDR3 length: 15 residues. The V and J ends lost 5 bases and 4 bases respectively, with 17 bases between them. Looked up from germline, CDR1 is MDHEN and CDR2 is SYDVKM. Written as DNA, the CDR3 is TGTGCCAGCAGTACCTACAGGGTAGATGGCTATGGCTACACCTTC. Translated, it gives CASSTYRVDGYGYTF.